One and the same sample provided the 23 T cell receptor beta chains below, sequenced in a study of OX40 agonist ivuxolimab in advanced cancers. TCRdb's table, derived via immunoSEQ multiplex PCR, lists solely in-frame clones and lacks some. The sample carries roughly 65,000 clones, around four fifths recorded once. Here the sequenced sample was CD4+ or CD8+ T cells sorted from blood, taken in a trial of the OX40 agonist ivuxolimab. The receptor source for this set is an adult with an advanced solid tumor such as melanoma, head and neck, liver or kidney cancer.

The V and J genes are TRBV19 and TRBJ2-1; tentatively, D is TRBD2 (6 bases). This CDR3 is built from 13 residues. The V gene lost 5 bases and the J gene lost 5 bases, with 10 bases spanning the gap. CDR1 is LNHDA and CDR2 is SQIVND in the germline V gene (reference sequence). This CDR3 reads CASSAGRNNEQFF. The CDR3 DNA sequence: TGTGCCAGTAGTGCGGGACGCAACAATGAGCAGTTCTTC.

J is TRBJ1-1 and V is TRBV28; tentatively, D is TRBD1 (5 bases). From germline, CDR1 is MDHEN and CDR2 SYDVKM. The CDR3 extends over 17 amino acids. V lost 7 bases and J lost 4, with 25 bases in between. This CDR3 is CASKVWGAAVRGTEAFF. The CDR3 DNA is TGTGCCAGCAAAGTATGGGGCGCCGCTGTTCGGGGCACTGAAGCTTTCTTT.

This clone was counted a few times. The chain carries TRBV28 and TRBJ1-1; possible D gene TRBD1, 5 bases. Trimming pared 6 bases from V and 3 bases from J, leaving 20 bases between. The CDR3 extends over 16 amino acids. Germline V gene data show CDR1 as MDHEN and CDR2 as SYDVKM. This CDR3 is CASSEPQVDGDTEAFF. The CDR3 DNA sequence: TGTGCCAGCAGCGAACCACAGGTTGATGGTGACACTGAAGCTTTCTTT.

The V and J genes are TRBV5-1 and TRBJ1-5, with TRBD1 matching over 9 bases. CDR1 is SGHRS, CDR2 YFSETQ, per germline. CDR3 length equals 15 residues. With V trimmed by 5 bases and J by 3 bases, 6 bases remained unmatched. This CDR3 reads CASRRTGAINQPQHF. The CDR3 nucleotides are TGCGCCAGCAGACGGACAGGGGCCATCAATCAGCCCCAGCATTTT.

The chain is built from TRBV6-5 and TRBJ1-4; D might be TRBD1 (6 bases). Per the germline V gene, CDR1 is MNHEY and CDR2 is SVGAGI. Trimming stripped 8 bases from V and 3 bases from J, with 7 bases between. CDR3 length: 12 residues. The CDR3 DNA reads TGTGCCAGCCGGACAGCTAATGAAAAACTGTTTTTT. Translation: CASRTANEKLFF.

The chain uses TRBV20-1 and TRBJ2-1; D might be TRBD2 (5 bases). The germline CDR1 and CDR2 sequences are DFQATT and SNEGSKA (reference sequence). The CDR3 covers 11 residues. The V end was cut by 1 base, the J end by 16 bases, with 14 bases between. The CDR3 nucleotides are TGCAGTGCTAGAGTTCGGGAAGGGAACTTCTTC. As protein: CSARVREGNFF.

This sequence joins TRBV7-9 and TRBJ2-3; 8 bases agree with TRBD1. CDR1 is SEHNR and CDR2 is FQNEAQ in the germline V gene (reference sequence). This CDR3 comprises 16 residues. Unmatched junction bases numbered 9, after V lost 3 bases and J lost 4 bases. CDR3 region: CASSFNSGGRADTQYF. The CDR3, as DNA: TGTGCCAGCAGCTTTAACTCAGGGGGCCGAGCAGATACGCAGTATTTT.

The rearrangement uses TRBV19 and TRBJ2-5; D possibly corresponds to TRBD2 (6 bases). Germline V gene sequence: CDR1 LNHDA, CDR2 SQIVND (reference sequence). The CDR3 consists of 15 residues. V gave up 4 bases and J gave up 2 bases, with 14 bases separating them. The CDR3, as DNA: TGTGCCAGTAGTAGGAGAGGGACTTTTCAAGAGACCCAGTACTTC. Translated: CASSRRGTFQETQYF.

This clone was counted between two and nine times. The rearrangement uses TRBV27 and TRBJ2-2; 9 nucleotides align to TRBD1. The junction had 5 bases not matched to a gene; V was cut back by 7 bases and J by 5 bases. Germline loops: CDR1 MNHEY, CDR2 SMNVEV (reference sequence). CDR3 length: 14 residues. CDR3: CASTRTGVTGELFF. Here the CDR3 DNA reads TGTGCCAGCACGAGGACAGGGGTAACCGGGGAGCTGTTTTTT.

The V and J genes are TRBV10-3 and TRBJ1-1, with D possibly being TRBD1 (5 bases). V was shortened by 8 bases and J by 4 bases, with 11 bases between the two germline ends. The CDR3 has 12 residues. The V gene's germline CDR1 is ENHRY and CDR2 SYGVKD. The CDR3 DNA sequence: TGTGCCATCGCCCCAGGGAGCACTGAAGCTTTCTTT. Translation gives CAIAPGSTEAFF.

This chain uses TRBV6-1 with TRBJ2-1; 9 bases line up with TRBD2. CDR3 length: 13 amino acids. Looked up from germline, CDR1 is MNHNS and CDR2 is SASEGT. J lost 6 bases, V lost 8 bases, and 5 bases had no gene match. CDR3 nucleotide sequence: TGTGCCAGCGCAGAGGGACTAGCCAATGAGCAGTTCTTC. It yields the protein CASAEGLANEQFF.

The chain is built from TRBV15 and TRBJ2-1; no firm D call. The V and J ends lost 2 bases and 7 bases respectively, with 6 bases between them. The germline V gene has CDR1 LNHNV and CDR2 YYDKDF (reference sequence). The CDR3 length is 12 residues. The CDR3 is CATSRWPNEQFF. The CDR3 nucleotides read TGTGCCACCAGCAGATGGCCGAATGAGCAGTTCTTC.

V and J are TRBV19 and TRBJ2-1; TRBD2 is a possible D gene (5 bases). This CDR3 has 15 amino acids. Trimming pared 0 bases from V and 7 bases from J, leaving 13 bases between. The germline V gene has CDR1 LNHDA and CDR2 SQIVND (reference sequence). CDR3 sequence: CASSIDPDFSNEQFF. In DNA form, the CDR3 reads TGTGCCAGTAGTATAGATCCGGACTTTTCAAATGAGCAGTTCTTC.

This chain joins TRBV2 and TRBJ2-2, with 10 nucleotides matching TRBD2. V gave up 6 bases and J gave up 5 bases; unmatched junction bases: 6. The germline V gene has CDR1 SNHLY and CDR2 FYNNEI. The CDR3 length is 15 residues. The CDR3 region has the DNA TGTGCCAGCAGCCAACTAGCGGGAAGGACCGGGGAGCTGTTTTTT. Protein sequence: CASSQLAGRTGELFF.

This clone was detected only a few times. This sequence joins TRBV19 and TRBJ1-5, with D perhaps TRBD1 (5 bases). This CDR3 has 14 amino acids. CDR1 LNHDA and CDR2 SQIVND come from the germline V gene (reference sequence). The ends were cut back, 7 bases at V and 0 bases at J, with 10 bases in the middle. In DNA form, the CDR3 reads TGTGCCAGTAACCCAGGGATTAGCAATCAGCCCCAGCATTTT. Its translation: CASNPGISNQPQHF.

The rearrangement links TRBV28 to TRBJ2-7; D uncertain. Trimming removed 6 bases from V and 6 bases from J, with 12 bases in between. The CDR3 runs 12 residues. Germline assignment: CDR1 MDHEN and CDR2 SYDVKM. The CDR3 DNA sequence: TGTGCCAGCAGCCCTCCCGGGTTCGAGCAGTACTTC. Translating gives CASSPPGFEQYF.

The V call is TRBV9, the J call TRBJ2-7; maybe TRBD2 (5 bases). The germline V gene encodes CDR1 SGDLS and CDR2 YYNGEE. V was shortened by 4 bases and J by 0 bases, with 14 bases between the two germline ends. The CDR3 is 15 residues long. CDR3 nucleotide sequence: TGTGCCAGCAGCAAAAATGGACTCCCCTCCTACGAGCAGTACTTC. Its protein is CASSKNGLPSYEQYF.

The chain has TRBV15 and TRBJ2-1; no clear D. Looked up from germline, CDR1 is LNHNV and CDR2 is YYDKDF (reference sequence). There are 16 residues in the CDR3. The V end lost 1 base, the J end lost 2 bases, and 12 bases lay between the germline ends. This CDR3 is CATSRVYRITYNEQFF. The CDR3 DNA reads as TGTGCCACCAGCAGAGTCTACCGAATCACCTACAATGAGCAGTTCTTC.

This chain uses TRBV27 with TRBJ2-1, with D hard to call. The V and J ends lost 2 bases and 0 bases respectively, with 11 bases between them. Germline-derived CDR1 and CDR2 are MNHEY and SMNVEV (reference sequence). The CDR3 loop spans 16 amino acids. The CDR3 DNA reads TGTGCCAGCAGTTTAGATGTTCCAAGCTCCTACAATGAGCAGTTCTTC. Translated: CASSLDVPSSYNEQFF.

V gene TRBV6-5 combines with J gene TRBJ2-1; tentatively, D is TRBD2 (6 bases). The ends were cut back, 10 bases at V and 6 bases at J, with 22 bases in the middle. CDR1 is MNHEY, CDR2 SVGAGI, per germline. The CDR3 contains 15 residues. Here the CDR3 DNA reads TGTGCCATCACCCGGAGGGGCAACACAGGCAATGAGCAGTTCTTC. Amino acid sequence: CAITRRGNTGNEQFF.

This clone has more than one count but fewer than ten. J is TRBJ2-1 and V is TRBV5-1; 11 bases are shared with TRBD2. The CDR3 is 17 amino acids. From germline, CDR1 is SGHRS and CDR2 YFSETQ. V dropped 3 bases and J dropped 7; count of bases not matched to a gene: 12. The CDR3 region has the DNA TGCGCCAGCAGCTGGACCGGGACTAGCGGAGGAGGGAATGAGCAGTTCTTC. Amino acids: CASSWTGTSGGGNEQFF.

The chain uses TRBV5-6 and TRBJ2-7, with D perhaps TRBD1 (6 bases). Deletions cut 0 bases from V and 4 bases from J, with 11 bases between. Germline assignment: CDR1 SGHDT and CDR2 YYEEEE. The CDR3 has 14 amino acids. CDR3 DNA: TGTGCCAGCAGCTTGGACAGGGAGAAGTACGAGCAGTACTTC. This gives the protein CASSLDREKYEQYF.

J is TRBJ2-6 and V is TRBV5-6; D tentatively fits TRBD1 or TRBD2 (5 bases each). The CDR3 spans 19 residues. Germline V gene data show CDR1 as SGHDT and CDR2 as YYEEEE. Trimming left V 4 bases short and J 0 bases short, with 20 bases between. CDR3 residues: CASSQARDPPGSGANVLTF. For the CDR3, the DNA is TGTGCCAGCAGCCAGGCCAGGGACCCACCGGGCTCTGGGGCCAACGTCCTGACTTTC.